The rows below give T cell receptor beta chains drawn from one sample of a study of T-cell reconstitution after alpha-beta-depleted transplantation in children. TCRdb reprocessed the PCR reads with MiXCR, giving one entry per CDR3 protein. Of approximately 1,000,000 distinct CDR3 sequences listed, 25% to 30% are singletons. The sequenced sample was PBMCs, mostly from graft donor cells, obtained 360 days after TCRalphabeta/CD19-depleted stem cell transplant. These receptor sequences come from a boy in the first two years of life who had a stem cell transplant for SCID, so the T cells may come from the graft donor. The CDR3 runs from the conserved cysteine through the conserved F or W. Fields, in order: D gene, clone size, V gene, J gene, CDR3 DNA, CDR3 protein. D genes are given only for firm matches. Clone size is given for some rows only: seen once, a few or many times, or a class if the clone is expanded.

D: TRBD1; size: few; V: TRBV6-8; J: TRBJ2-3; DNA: TGTGCCAGCGTCCAGGGGGCATATACGCAGTATTTT; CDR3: CASVQGAYTQYF
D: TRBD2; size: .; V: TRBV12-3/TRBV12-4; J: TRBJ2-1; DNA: TGTGCCAGGAGCCCTGCGGGACTAAGAGACCTCAATGAGCAGTTCTTC; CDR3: CARSPAGLRDLNEQFF
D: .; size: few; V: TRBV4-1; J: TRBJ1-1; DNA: TGCGCCAGCAGCCAAGAACATGCGAACACTGAAGCTTTCTTT; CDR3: CASSQEHANTEAFF
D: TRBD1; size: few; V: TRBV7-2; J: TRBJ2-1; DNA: TGTGCCAGCAGCTTGGATCGGGGACAGGGTAGGAATGAGCAGTTCTTC; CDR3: CASSLDRGQGRNEQFF
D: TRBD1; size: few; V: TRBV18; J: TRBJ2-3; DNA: TGTGCCAGCTCACCCCTGACAGGGCCCGATACGCAGTATTTT; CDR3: CASSPLTGPDTQYF
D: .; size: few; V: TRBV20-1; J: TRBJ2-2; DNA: TGCAGTGCTAGAGATGGCGGGGGCCTGAACACCGGGGAGCTGTTTTTT; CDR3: CSARDGGGLNTGELFF
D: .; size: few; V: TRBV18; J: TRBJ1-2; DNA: TGTGCCAGCTCACTTAACTTAAGGGACGGCTATGGCTACACCTTC; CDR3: CASSLNLRDGYGYTF
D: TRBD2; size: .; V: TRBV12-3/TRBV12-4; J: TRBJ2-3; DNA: TGTGCCAGCAGTACTAGCGGGGGTAGCACAGATACGCAGTATTTT; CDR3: CASSTSGGSTDTQYF
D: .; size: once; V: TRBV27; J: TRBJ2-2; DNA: TGTGCCAGCTGCCCCGAACCGAACACCGGGGAGCTGTTTTTT; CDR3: CASCPEPNTGELFF
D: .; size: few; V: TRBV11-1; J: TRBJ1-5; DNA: TGTGCCAGCAGCTTAAACAGAGGGCAGGGACAGCATTTT; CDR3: CASSLNRGQGQHF
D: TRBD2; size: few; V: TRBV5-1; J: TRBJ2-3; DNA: TGCGCCAGCAGCATACCTAGCGGGGGGGCCTCGGATACGCAGTATTTT; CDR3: CASSIPSGGASDTQYF
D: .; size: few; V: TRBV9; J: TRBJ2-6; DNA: TGTGCCAGCAGCGTAGTGTTGGGTGGTGGTGGGGCCAACGTCCTGACTTTC; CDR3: CASSVVLGGGGANVLTF
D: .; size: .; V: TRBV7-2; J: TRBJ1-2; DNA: TGTGCCAGCAGCATTGGGACATCAACTAATGGCTACACCTTC; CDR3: CASSIGTSTNGYTF
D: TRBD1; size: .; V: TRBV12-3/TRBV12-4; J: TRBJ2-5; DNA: TGTGCCAGCAGTCCAACGGACAGGGGTCAAGAGACCCAGTACTTC; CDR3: CASSPTDRGQETQYF
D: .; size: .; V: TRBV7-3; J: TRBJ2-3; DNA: TGTGCCAGCAGCTTATTAGGAGCCTCTAGCACAGATACGCAGTATTTT; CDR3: CASSLLGASSTDTQYF
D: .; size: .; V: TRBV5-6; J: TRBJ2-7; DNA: TGTGCCAGCAGCTTGCCCGGGGCGGTTGGCGAGCAGTACTTC; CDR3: CASSLPGAVGEQYF
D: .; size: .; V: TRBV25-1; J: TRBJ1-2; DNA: TGTGCCAGCAGTGAATCACGAGACAGCTATGGCGACACCTTC; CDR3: CASSESRDSYGDTF
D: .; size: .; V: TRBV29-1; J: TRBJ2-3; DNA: TGCAGCGTTGAAATATGGGTAGGGGCAGATACGCAGTATTTT; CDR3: CSVEIWVGADTQYF
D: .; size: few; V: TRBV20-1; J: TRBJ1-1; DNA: TGCAGTGCCGACGGACAGTTTTCTGAAGCTTTCTTT; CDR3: CSADGQFSEAFF
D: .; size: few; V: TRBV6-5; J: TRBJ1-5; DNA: TGTGCCAGCAGTTATGGGGTAGCCCAGCCCCAGCATTTT; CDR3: CASSYGVAQPQHF
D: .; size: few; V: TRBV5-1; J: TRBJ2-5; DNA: TGCGCCAGCAGCTTGGGTCCTCCAAAAGGGACCCAGTACTTC; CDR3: CASSLGPPKGTQYF
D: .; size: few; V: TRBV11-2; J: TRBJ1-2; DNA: TGTGCCAGCAGCTTAGTTCAGTACCCCAACTATGGCTACACCTTC; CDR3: CASSLVQYPNYGYTF
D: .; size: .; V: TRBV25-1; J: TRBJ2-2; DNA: TGTGCCAGTACTATGGCGGCGCAGCCCAACACCGGGGAGCTGTTTTTT; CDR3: CASTMAAQPNTGELFF
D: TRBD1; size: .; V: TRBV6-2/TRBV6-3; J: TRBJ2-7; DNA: TGTGCCAGCAGCCCTCGACAGGGGTCCCCCTACGAGCAGTACTTC; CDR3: CASSPRQGSPYEQYF